This T cell receptor beta chain was sequenced during a study of CXCR3-negative and CXCR3-positive naive CD8 T cells. Regarding this clonotype: The antigen is unknown.

Study-level points and caveats: CXCR3-positive naive cells carried more hydrophobic TRB CDR3s than CXCR3-negative ones.

This CDR3 comprises 12 residues. CDR1 and CDR2 from the germline V gene are SGHNT and YYREEE (reference sequence). UMI-tagged TRB cDNA libraries were built via 5' RACE. One entry per CDR3 protein, without DNA, is what TCRdb gives after re-calling the 5' RACE reads. The table counts approximately 59,000 distinct CDR3 sequences; under 0.8% lies in the top ten. The material sequenced was naive CXCR3+ CD8+ T cells from blood. Subset noted: CD45RO-CCR7+CD27+CD95- naive CD8+ T cells expressing CXCR3 (TNR3+). This chain joins TRBV5-4 and TRBJ1-1; the D gene TCRdb calls, TRBD1, cannot be checked with no DNA. The origin of this receptor is a human donor in good health. Some clones in this sample may be carry-over from other donors' samples. CDR3 region: CASSPKTGLPVF.